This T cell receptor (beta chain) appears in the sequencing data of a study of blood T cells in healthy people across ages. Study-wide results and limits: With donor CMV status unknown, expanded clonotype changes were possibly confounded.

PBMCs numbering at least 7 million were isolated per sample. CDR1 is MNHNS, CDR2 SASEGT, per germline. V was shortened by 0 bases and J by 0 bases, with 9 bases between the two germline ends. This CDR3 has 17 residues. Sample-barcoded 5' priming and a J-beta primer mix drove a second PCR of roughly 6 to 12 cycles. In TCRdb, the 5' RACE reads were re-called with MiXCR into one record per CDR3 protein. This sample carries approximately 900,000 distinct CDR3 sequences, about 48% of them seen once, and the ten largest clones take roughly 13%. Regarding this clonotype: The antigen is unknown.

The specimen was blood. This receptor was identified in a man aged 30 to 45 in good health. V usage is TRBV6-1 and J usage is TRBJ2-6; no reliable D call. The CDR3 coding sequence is TGTGCCAGCAGTGAAGCCCTCCAGAGCTCTGGGGCCAACGTCCTGACTTTC. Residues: CASSEALQSSGANVLTF.